These 29 T cell receptor beta chains were sequenced from one sample in a study of PD-L1 blockade in urothelial cancer. Generated by immunoSEQ multiplex PCR, the TCRdb table keeps only in-frame clones and is missing some. The sample carries under 100,000 clones, 90% recorded once. Sample time point: pretreatment peripheral blood. The source material was PBMCs, sampled around atezolizumab (anti-PD-L1) treatment. The receptors here all came from a man in his sixties with urothelial cancer.

The rearrangement joins TRBV5-1 to TRBJ1-1; 7 bases agree with TRBD1. From germline, CDR1 is SGHRS and CDR2 YFSETQ. Trimming removed 4 bases from V and 1 base from J; junction bases left unmatched: 10. This CDR3 is built from 16 residues. The CDR3 loop reads CASSSTTGQRNTEAFF. Here the CDR3 DNA reads TGCGCCAGCAGCAGTACGACGGGACAGAGGAACACTGAAGCTTTCTTT.

The J gene is TRBJ2-7, the V gene TRBV6-5; TRBD1 might be the D (6 bases). Germline CDR1 MNHEY, CDR2 SVGAGI. The CDR3 loop spans 14 amino acids. V was clipped by 5 bases and J by 2 bases, with 13 bases between them. CDR3 protein: CASSRPGQPYEQYF. As DNA, the CDR3 is TGTGCCAGCAGTCGGCCGGGACAACCCTACGAGCAGTACTTC.

The gene calls are TRBV4-2 and TRBJ2-3, with D tentatively TRBD1 (6 bases). This CDR3 region has 18 residues. Germline V CDR1 and CDR2: LGHNA, YNFKEQ. V was clipped by 1 base and J by 4 bases, with 21 bases between them. CDR3 sequence reads: CASSQAGLSAGVPDTQYF. The CDR3, as DNA: TGTGCCAGCAGCCAAGCGGGATTGTCGGCAGGGGTTCCAGATACGCAGTATTTT.

The V and J genes are TRBV10-3 and TRBJ1-1; D not resolved. V was clipped by 7 bases and J by 0 bases, with 9 bases between them. The V gene's germline CDR1 is ENHRY and CDR2 SYGVKD. The CDR3 sequence is 13 residues long. CDR3 protein: CAITWEMNTEAFF. In DNA, the CDR3 is TGTGCCATCACCTGGGAGATGAACACTGAAGCTTTCTTT.

The chain links TRBV6-1 to TRBJ2-2; no clear D. The CDR3 sequence is 13 residues long. Germline V gene data show CDR1 as MNHNS and CDR2 as SASEGT. The V and J ends lost 4 bases and 0 bases respectively, with 3 bases between them. The CDR3 sequence is CASSVTNTGELFF. The CDR3 region has the DNA TGTGCCAGCAGTGTTACGAACACCGGGGAGCTGTTTTTT.

Here the CDR3 reads CASSYRQEYYGYTF. The CDR3 coding sequence is TGTGCCAGCAGTTACCGACAGGAATACTATGGCTACACCTTC. The chain is built from TRBV2 and TRBJ1-2; possible D gene TRBD1, 6 bases. Germline values: CDR1 SNHLY, CDR2 FYNNEI. The CDR3 has 14 amino acids. With 5 bases removed from V and 3 bases from J, the gap between germline ends came to 13 bases.

This chain connects TRBV18 to TRBJ1-4; TRBD1 is a possible D gene (5 bases). Trimming pared 1 base from V and 8 bases from J, leaving 8 bases between. CDR3 size: 13 residues. The germline V gene encodes CDR1 KGHSH and CDR2 LQKENI. CDR3 protein: CASSPRQNEKLFF. The DNA for the CDR3 is TGTGCCAGCTCACCACGACAGAACGAAAAACTGTTTTTT.

This clone is a singleton in its sample. The chain uses TRBV27 and TRBJ1-1; 8 bases map to TRBD1. Losses at the gene ends were 3 bases for V and 1 base for J; bases not matched to a gene: 16. Germline CDR1 reads MNHEY; CDR2 reads SMNVEV (reference sequence). This CDR3 has 19 residues. The DNA for the CDR3 is TGTGCCAGCAGTTTTCGTGGGGGCCGGACAGGGTTGGAGAACACTGAAGCTTTCTTT. Its protein product is CASSFRGGRTGLENTEAFF.

This clone was found once. The chain employs TRBV6-1 and TRBJ2-3, with 12 bases lining up with TRBD2. The CDR3 is made up of 17 amino acids. The V segment lost 0 bases and the J segment 4 bases; nucleotides outside the gene matches: 5. The germline CDR1 and CDR2 sequences are MNHNS and SASEGT. CDR3: CASSEAFSSGGADTQYF. CDR3 in DNA: TGTGCCAGCAGTGAAGCCTTCTCTAGCGGGGGGGCAGATACGCAGTATTTT.

The chain links TRBV19 to TRBJ2-1, with D unresolved. This CDR3 has 15 residues. Germline V CDR1 and CDR2: LNHDA, SQIVND (reference sequence). The germline V and J ends were trimmed by 4 bases and 6 bases, with 16 bases remaining between them. The CDR3: CASSKSQPGFNEQFF. Written as DNA, the CDR3 is TGTGCCAGTAGTAAGAGCCAACCAGGATTCAATGAGCAGTTCTTC.

The chain recombines TRBV9 with TRBJ2-7; D is possibly TRBD1 (8 bases). Trimming took off 3 bases at V and 7 bases at J, with 26 bases between the two ends. The CDR3 has 17 residues. CDR1 and CDR2 (germline): SGDLS, YYNGEE. The DNA of the CDR3 is TGTGCCAGCAGCGGACGTTTTATGGACAGGGAGGGCCGGGAGCAGTACTTC. Protein product: CASSGRFMDREGREQYF.

The chain is built from TRBV4-1 and TRBJ2-2; D call uncertain. CDR1 and CDR2 from the germline V gene are MGHRA and YSYEKL. The CDR3 covers 16 residues. V lost 3 bases and J 0 bases, leaving 11 bases between the germline ends. The CDR3 region has the DNA TGCGCCAGCAGCCAGGAGAGCCGATCGAACACCGGGGAGCTGTTTTTT. Encoded protein: CASSQESRSNTGELFF.

The V and J genes are TRBV4-3 and TRBJ1-4; no reliable D call. This CDR3 has 15 amino acids. Germline V gene sequence: CDR1 LGHNA, CDR2 YSLEER. Trimming pared 0 bases from V and 7 bases from J, leaving 12 bases between. CDR3 sequence reads: CASSQDLNRGEKLFF. Written as DNA, the CDR3 is TGCGCCAGCAGCCAAGATTTAAACCGGGGTGAAAAACTGTTTTTT.

The chain links TRBV9 to TRBJ2-3; tentatively, D is TRBD1 (5 bases). In germline, CDR1 is SGDLS, CDR2 YYNGEE. This CDR3 contains 17 residues. Deletions cut 4 bases from V and 0 bases from J, with 18 bases between. The CDR3, as DNA: TGTGCCAGCAGCCCTGGCGTCTCGCAGGGAAGCACAGATACGCAGTATTTT. Its translation: CASSPGVSQGSTDTQYF.

The chain employs TRBV7-2 and TRBJ1-2, with a weak D call TRBD1 (5 bases). Germline CDR1 is SGHTA and CDR2 is FQGNSA. CDR3 length equals 12 residues. V shed 1 base and J shed 9 bases, with 9 bases lying between them. The CDR3 coding sequence is TGTGCCAGCAGCTTAGGCAGGGAACGCTACACCTTC. As protein: CASSLGRERYTF.

CDR3 nucleotide sequence: TGTGCCACCAGCAGAGGACAGGACACGGGTCAGACCCAGTACTTC. Its protein is CATSRGQDTGQTQYF. This chain joins TRBV15 and TRBJ2-5, with D possibly being TRBD1 (6 bases). Germline V gene data show CDR1 as LNHNV and CDR2 as YYDKDF (reference sequence). The CDR3 sequence is 15 residues long. V was clipped by 1 base and J by 6 bases, with 15 bases between them.

The V gene is TRBV11-3, the J gene TRBJ1-6; 8 bases agree with TRBD1. Germline V lookup: CDR1 SGHNT, CDR2 YENEEA. Germline trimming cut 5 bases from V and 9 bases from J; bases unmatched to any gene: 6. CDR3 size: 14 residues. The DNA for the CDR3 is TGTGCCAGCAGCCTTGGACAGGGAGGTTCACCCCTCCACTTT. Amino acid sequence: CASSLGQGGSPLHF.

The chain couples TRBV19 to TRBJ1-1; TRBD1 matches at 7 bases. CDR1 is LNHDA, CDR2 SQIVND, per germline (reference sequence). This CDR3 has 16 residues. V shed 1 base, J shed 1 base, and the junction held 6 bases outside the gene matches. CDR3 protein: CASSIGARGRNTEAFF. The CDR3 bases are TGTGCCAGTAGTATAGGGGCGAGGGGGCGGAACACTGAAGCTTTCTTT.

J is TRBJ2-7 and V is TRBV7-2; D uncertain. Per germline, CDR1 SGHTA and CDR2 FQGNSA. Trimming removed 2 bases from V and 3 bases from J, with 5 bases in between. CDR3 size: 12 residues. The CDR3 protein is CASSLTYYEQYF. In nucleotides, the CDR3 is TGTGCCAGCAGCTTAACCTACTACGAGCAGTACTTC. Full variable domain (rest looked up from reference TRBV7-2 and TRBJ2-7): GAGVSQSPSNKVTEKGKDVELRCDPISGHTALYWYRQSLGQGLEFLIYFQGNSAPDKSGLPSDRFSAERTGGSVSTLTIQRTQQEDSAVYLCASSLTYYEQYFGPGTRLTVT.

The rearrangement links TRBV7-2 to TRBJ2-1; 7 nucleotides align to TRBD2. The V gene end was trimmed by 1 base and the J gene end by 6 bases; junction bases not matched to a gene: 6. Germline V gene lookup returns CDR1 SGHTA and CDR2 FQGNSA. CDR3 length: 15 amino acids. The CDR3 nucleotides read TGTGCCAGCAGCTTAGTAGGCAGCGGGGCCAATGAGCAGTTCTTC. Its protein product is CASSLVGSGANEQFF.

The chain uses TRBV19 and TRBJ2-5; TRBD1 matches at 7 bases. The germline V gene has CDR1 LNHDA and CDR2 SQIVND (reference sequence). J gave up 5 bases and V 4 bases, and 4 bases lay outside the gene matches. The CDR3 loop spans 13 amino acids. CDR3 sequence: CASSSGTVETQYF. The DNA of the CDR3 is TGTGCCAGTAGTAGTGGGACAGTGGAGACCCAGTACTTC. Drawing the rest from reference TRBV19 and TRBJ2-5, the complete variable domain is DGGITQSPKYLFRKEGQNVTLSCEQNLNHDAMYWYRQDPGQGLRLIYYSQIVNDFQKGDIAEGYSVSREKKESFPLTVTSAQKNPTAFYLCASSSGTVETQYFGPGTRLLVL.

The chain joins TRBV7-9 to TRBJ2-1, with 13 bases aligning to TRBD2. V trimming: 5 bases; J trimming: 9 bases; junction bases outside the gene matches: 7. The germline V gene encodes CDR1 SEHNR and CDR2 FQNEAQ (reference sequence). This CDR3 is built from 15 residues. In nucleotides, the CDR3 is TGTGCCAGCAGCCGAAGGACTAGCGGGAGTGGTGAGCAGTTCTTC. It specifies CASSRRTSGSGEQFF.

The chain is built from TRBV2 and TRBJ2-7; D call uncertain. This CDR3 spans 13 amino acids. Germline-derived CDR1 and CDR2 are SNHLY and FYNNEI. Trimming took 2 bases from V and 3 from J, leaving 8 bases between them. As DNA, the CDR3 is TGTGCCAGCAGTGAATTCGGGTACTACGAGCAGTACTTC. Its protein product is CASSEFGYYEQYF.

The genes are TRBV9 and TRBJ1-1, with D unclear. The length of the CDR3 is 15 residues. In germline, CDR1 is SGDLS, CDR2 YYNGEE. Deletions cut 0 bases from V and 1 base from J, with 10 bases between. The CDR3 sequence: CASSVGGAQNTEAFF. The CDR3 DNA reads as TGTGCCAGCAGCGTAGGGGGAGCTCAGAACACTGAAGCTTTCTTT.

This rearrangement joins TRBV5-5 to TRBJ2-2; D is possibly TRBD1 (6 bases). V was cut by 1 base and J by 0 bases, with 10 bases left in between. Germline lookup yields CDR1 SGHKS and CDR2 YYEKEE (reference sequence). The CDR3 is 16 amino acids. CDR3 DNA sequence: TGTGCCAGCAGCTTGCTAGGGACACCGAACACCGGGGAGCTGTTTTTT. As protein: CASSLLGTPNTGELFF.

The V and J genes are TRBV7-2 and TRBJ1-2, with 9 nucleotides matching TRBD1. The CDR3 sequence is 15 residues long. Germline V lookup: CDR1 SGHTA, CDR2 FQGNSA. The trim removed 2 bases at V and 5 bases at J, leaving 6 bases unmatched. The CDR3 DNA follows: TGTGCCAGCAGCTTACCCCCGGGACAGGGTTATGGCTACACCTTC. Its protein is CASSLPPGQGYGYTF.

J is TRBJ1-4 and V is TRBV30; 11 bases align to TRBD1. Looked up from germline, CDR1 is GTSNPN and CDR2 is SVGIG (reference sequence). Losses at the gene ends were 0 bases for V and 8 bases for J; bases not matched to a gene: 17. This CDR3 is built from 19 residues. The CDR3 DNA is TGTGCCTGGAGTGTAAGCGGAGGGACAGGGGGTTGGGAGAGGGAAAAACTGTTTTTT. It encodes CAWSVSGGTGGWEREKLFF.

This chain connects TRBV5-1 to TRBJ2-7, with TRBD1 matching over 9 bases. Germline V lookup: CDR1 SGHRS, CDR2 YFSETQ. This CDR3 region has 15 residues. V gave up 2 bases and J gave up 2 bases; unmatched junction bases: 5. The CDR3 sequence is CASSFGQGTPYEQYF. CDR3 DNA sequence: TGCGCCAGCAGCTTCGGACAGGGGACACCCTACGAGCAGTACTTC.

This clone came up a few times. The chain combines TRBV2 with TRBJ1-5; 10 bases line up with TRBD1. The CDR3 covers 14 residues. The V gene's germline CDR1 is SNHLY and CDR2 FYNNEI. V shed 5 bases, J shed 5 bases, and the junction held 3 bases outside the gene matches. DNA of the CDR3: TGTGCCAGCAGTCGGGACAGGGGCGATCAGCCCCAGCATTTT. It specifies CASSRDRGDQPQHF.